This T cell receptor (beta chain) stems from a study of CD8+ T cells in alopecia areata. Whole-study findings and limits: When scalp samples are sequenced, resident alphabeta T cells of normal skin are also captured.

Sequencing relied on a cDNA template that was reverse transcribed from extracted RNA. The assay was immunoSEQ multiplex PCR, and TCRdb's table has in-frame clones only and misses some. The repertoire holds about 150,000 clones, with about 60% as singletons. Trimming pared 2 bases from V and 1 base from J, leaving 14 bases between. The germline V gene has CDR1 ENHRY and CDR2 SYGVKD. The CDR3 totals 16 residues. Of note for this clone: What it binds is not known.

The sample was CD4+ T cells sorted from blood, taken at week 0. This clonotype was obtained from a human donor with alopecia areata. The V call is TRBV10-3, the J call TRBJ2-5; D gene ambiguous. CDR3 protein: CAISEQSRRLQETQYF. The DNA of the CDR3 is TGTGCCATCAGTGAGCAAAGCAGGCGGCTCCAAGAGACCCAGTACTTC.